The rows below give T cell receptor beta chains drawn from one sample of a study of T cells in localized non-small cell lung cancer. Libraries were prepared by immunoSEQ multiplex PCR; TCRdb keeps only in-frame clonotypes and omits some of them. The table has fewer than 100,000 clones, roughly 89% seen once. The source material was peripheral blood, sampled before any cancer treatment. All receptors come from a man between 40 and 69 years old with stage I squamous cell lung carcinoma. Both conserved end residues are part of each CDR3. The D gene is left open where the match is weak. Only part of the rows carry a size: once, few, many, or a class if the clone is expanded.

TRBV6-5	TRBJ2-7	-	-	TGTGCCAGCAGTTACTTACAGATAACAGGAGCCGAGCAGTACTTC	CASSYLQITGAEQYF
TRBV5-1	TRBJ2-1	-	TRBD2	TGCGCCAGCACCCTAGGCGGGGGCTCCTACAATGAGCAGTTCTTC	CASTLGGGSYNEQFF
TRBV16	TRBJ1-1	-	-	TGTGCCAGCAGCCAATCTTTCTCCCGAACGGGGACTGAAGCTTTCTTT	CASSQSFSRTGTEAFF
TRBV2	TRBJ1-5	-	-	TGTGCCAGCAATTTTCTAGGGGGAAATCGGCCCCAGCATTTT	CASNFLGGNRPQHF
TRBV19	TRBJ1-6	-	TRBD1	TGTGCCAGTAGCCCGTTAGGACAGGGGAATTCACCCCTCCACTTT	CASSPLGQGNSPLHF
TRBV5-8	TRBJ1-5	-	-	TGTGCCAGCAGCTCGCCGGGACGTTACAATCAGCCCCAGCATTTT	CASSSPGRYNQPQHF
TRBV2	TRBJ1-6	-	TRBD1	TGTGCCAGCAGGACAGGGGGACCCTATAATTCACCCCTCCACTTT	CASRTGGPYNSPLHF
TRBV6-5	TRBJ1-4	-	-	TGTGCCAGCCGCCGGGGGGCACTCGATGGGGGAAAACTGTTTTTT	CASRRGALDGGKLFF
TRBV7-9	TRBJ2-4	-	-	TGTGCCAGCAGCTTAGCAACAATAGCCAAAAACATTCAGTACTTC	CASSLATIAKNIQYF
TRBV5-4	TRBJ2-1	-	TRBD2	TGTGCCAGCAGCTTTTCTGGCGGGGGGCCGGGGAATGAGCAGTTCTTC	CASSFSGGGPGNEQFF
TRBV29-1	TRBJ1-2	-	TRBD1	TGCAGCGCCATCGGACAGGGGGTCGGCTACACCTTC	CSAIGQGVGYTF
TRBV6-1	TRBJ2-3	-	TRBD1	TGTGCCAGCACCACCGACAGGGCGACAGATACGCAGTATTTT	CASTTDRATDTQYF
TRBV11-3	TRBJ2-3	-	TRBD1	TGTGCCAGCAGCTTAAACAGGGGGGCAGATACGCAGTATTTT	CASSLNRGADTQYF
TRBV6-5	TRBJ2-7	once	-	TGTGCCAGCAGTTACTCGAGGTTCAGCTACGAGCAGTACTTC	CASSYSRFSYEQYF
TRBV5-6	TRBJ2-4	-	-	TGTGCCAGCAGCCCCCGGGGGCGAGCCAAAAACATTCAGTACTTC	CASSPRGRAKNIQYF
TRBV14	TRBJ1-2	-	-	TGTGCCAGCAGCCCAGGCAGGGACTATGGCTACACCTTC	CASSPGRDYGYTF
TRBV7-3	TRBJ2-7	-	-	TGTGCCAGCAGCTTTTCTAGGGACGGCGAGCAGTACTTC	CASSFSRDGEQYF
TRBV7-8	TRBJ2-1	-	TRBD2	TGTGCCAGCAGCCGGGGACTAGCGGGGCCGGGATACAATGAGCAGTTCTTC	CASSRGLAGPGYNEQFF
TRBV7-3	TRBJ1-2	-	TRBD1	TGTGCCAGCAGCATAGGACAGGGGCGCAACTATGGCTACACCTTC	CASSIGQGRNYGYTF
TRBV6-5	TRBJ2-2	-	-	TGTGCCAGCAGCTCCGGGACCTCCGAATCGGGGGAGCTGTTTTTT	CASSSGTSESGELFF
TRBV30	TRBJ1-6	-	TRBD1	TGTGCCTGGAGTCGGAGCAGGGGGCGAATTAATTCACCCCTCCACTTT	CAWSRSRGRINSPLHF
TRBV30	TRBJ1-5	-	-	TGTGCCTGGACTCCCGCCCACGAGAGTCAGCCCCAGCATTTT	CAWTPAHESQPQHF
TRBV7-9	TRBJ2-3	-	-	TGTGCCAGCAGCTTATTTTCGGTCACTGGGGATACGCAGTATTTT	CASSLFSVTGDTQYF
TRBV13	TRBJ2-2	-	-	TGTGCCAGCAGCCTGGAGAACACCGGGGAGCTGTTTTTT	CASSLENTGELFF